A selection of T cell receptor beta chains follows, all from one sample in a study of breast tumors, draining lymph nodes, adjacent tissues. TCRdb re-called the multiplex PCR reads through MiXCR, storing one row per CDR3 protein. Here the sample spans more than 250,000 distinct CDR3 sequences, around 31% being singletons. Sequencing used axillary lymph node tissue. These receptors were collected from a female donor with breast cancer. Some clones in this sample may be carry-over from other donors' samples. CDR3s include the opening cysteine and the closing phenylalanine or tryptophan. A D gene is named only where the DNA matches it firmly. Only part of the rows carry a size: once, few, many, or a class if the clone is expanded.

j_call clone_size v_call d_call cdr3_nt cdr3_aa
TRBJ1-1 - TRBV7-8 - TGTGCCAGCAGCTTAGTGTGGGACACGGACCCGAACACTGAAGCTTTCTTT CASSLVWDTDPNTEAFF
TRBJ2-7 many TRBV7-9 - TGTGCCAGCAGCTTAGATAGGTCCTACGAGCAGTACTTC CASSLDRSYEQYF
TRBJ2-1 many TRBV20-1 TRBD2 TGCAGTGCTAGCCCCGGACTAGCGGGAGGGAATGAGCAGTTCTTC CSASPGLAGGNEQFF
TRBJ2-3 many TRBV19 - TGTGCCAGTAGTATGGGGGTGGCAGATACGCAGTATTTT CASSMGVADTQYF
TRBJ1-4 - TRBV30 - TGTGCCTGGAGTCCCCCCTGGACCTGGGACCCGGGGGATGAAAAACTGTTTTTT CAWSPPWTWDPGDEKLFF
TRBJ2-2 many TRBV12-3/TRBV12-4 - TGTGCCAGTGGGCAGGGTTCTTCTGTCGGGGAGCTGTTTTTT CASGQGSSVGELFF
TRBJ1-5 many TRBV5-8 TRBD1 TGTGCCAGCAGCTTAGCCGGGACAGGGGTCGGGAGCAATCAGCCCCAGCATTTT CASSLAGTGVGSNQPQHF
TRBJ2-1 many TRBV7-9 - TGTGCCAGCAGCCAACTACAGGGATCCAATGAGCAGTTCTTC CASSQLQGSNEQFF
TRBJ1-5 few TRBV12-5 TRBD1 TGTGCTAGTGGCCCGGGACAGGGGGTTAATCAGCCCCAGCATTTT CASGPGQGVNQPQHF
TRBJ1-5 - TRBV10-2 TRBD1 TGCGCCAGCAGTGGTACCGGGACAGGGAGTCAGCCCCAGCATTTT CASSGTGTGSQPQHF
TRBJ2-3 many TRBV20-1 - TGCAGTGCACCCGACCAGATCTCTAGCACAGATACGCAGTATTTT CSAPDQISSTDTQYF
TRBJ2-6 many TRBV20-1 - TGCAGTGCACCGATTCTAAGTTCTGGGGCCAACGTCCTGACTTTC CSAPILSSGANVLTF
TRBJ1-2 many TRBV6-6 TRBD1 TGTGCCAGCAGCCTAGACAGGGTTGAAGGCTACACCTTC CASSLDRVEGYTF
TRBJ1-5 many TRBV2 - TGTGCCAGCAGTGAGAGTGAGGGGTATCAGCCCCAGCATTTT CASSESEGYQPQHF
TRBJ2-1 many TRBV7-9 - TGTGCCAGCTTCCCTTTCCCGGTGGACAGCGGGGCCTTCGGCTACAATGAGCAGTTCTTC CASFPFPVDSGAFGYNEQFF
TRBJ2-7 - TRBV3-1 - TGTGCCAGCAGCCAAGGGCCGAGGGACTACGAGCAGTACTTC CASSQGPRDYEQYF
TRBJ1-6 many TRBV5-1 - TGCGCCAGCAGTTCCTCTGGACCGAATTCACCCCTCCACTTT CASSSSGPNSPLHF
TRBJ2-3 - TRBV12-5 - TGTGCCAGCAGTTTAGTCGCGGAGTACAATGAGCAGTATTTT CASSLVAEYNEQYF
TRBJ2-1 few TRBV28 TRBD2 TGTGCCACCATAGCGGGGCCCTATAATGAGCAGTTCTTC CATIAGPYNEQFF
TRBJ2-5 many TRBV6-5 TRBD2 TGTGCCAGCAGTTCCAGACTAGCGGGAGGTTACGAGACCCAGTACTTC CASSSRLAGGYETQYF
TRBJ2-2 many TRBV4-1 - TGCGCCAGCAGCTCGTACACCGGGGAGCTGTTTTTT CASSSYTGELFF
TRBJ2-5 few TRBV6-5 - TGTGCCAGCACTCCCCCTCTCCGGGGCAGAGAGACCCAGTACTTC CASTPPLRGRETQYF
TRBJ2-2 many TRBV20-1 - TGCAGTGCTAGGTGGTCAACCGGGGAGCTGTTTTTT CSARWSTGELFF
TRBJ2-5 - TRBV20-1 TRBD2 TGCAGTGCTTTACCCCATAGCGGGAGGGCCGGGGGGACCCAGTACTTC CSALPHSGRAGGTQYF
TRBJ2-5 many TRBV27 - TGTGCCAGCAGTTTACTGGGTTCCCAGGCCCAGTACTTC CASSLLGSQAQYF
TRBJ2-7 many TRBV5-1 - TGCGCCAGCAGCCCGGGACGTCACGAGCAGTACTTC CASSPGRHEQYF